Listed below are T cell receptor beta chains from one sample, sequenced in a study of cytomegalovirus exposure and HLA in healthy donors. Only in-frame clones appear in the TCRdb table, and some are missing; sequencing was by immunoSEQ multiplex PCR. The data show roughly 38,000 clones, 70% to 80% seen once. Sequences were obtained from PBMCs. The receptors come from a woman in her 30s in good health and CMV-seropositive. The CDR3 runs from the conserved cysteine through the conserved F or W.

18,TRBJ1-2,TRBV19,CASSIRGGLQASSYGYTF
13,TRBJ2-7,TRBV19,CASSMAGSYEQYF
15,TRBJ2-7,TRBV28,CASSLGGTGGNEQYF
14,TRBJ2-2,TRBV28,CVTYGQLNTGELFF
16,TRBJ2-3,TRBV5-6,CASSLGRTGVPDTQYF
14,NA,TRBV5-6,CASSRRGSSYEQYF
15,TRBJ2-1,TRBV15,CATSRGGTSVGEQFF
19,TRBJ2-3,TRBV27,CASSSSVWTSGKRADTQYF
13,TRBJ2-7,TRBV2,CASSLTGPYEQYF
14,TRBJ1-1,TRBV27,CASSTNIGGPEAFF
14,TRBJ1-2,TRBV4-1,CASSQDYGGDGYTF
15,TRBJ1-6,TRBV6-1,CASSELDRVGSPLHF
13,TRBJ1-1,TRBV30,CAWTLGANTEAFF
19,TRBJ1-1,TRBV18,CASSPAPGTGLGMNTEAFF
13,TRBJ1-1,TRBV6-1,CASELQLSGEAFF
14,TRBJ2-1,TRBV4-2,CASSPKGAGNEQFF
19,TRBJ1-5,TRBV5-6,CASCLTFKGGIGSNQPQNF
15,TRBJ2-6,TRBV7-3,CASSSPGTGANVLTF
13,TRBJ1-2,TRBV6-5,CASRGQGSYGYTF
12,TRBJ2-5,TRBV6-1,CASGTGEGSQYF
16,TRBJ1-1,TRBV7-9,CASSLGGGGVNTEAFF
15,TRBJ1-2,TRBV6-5,CASSYDGGTGGGYPF
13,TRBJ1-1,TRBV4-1,CASSQAASTEAFF
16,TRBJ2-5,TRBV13,CASSFGAGTDSETQYF
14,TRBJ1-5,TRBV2,CASSEGQGSQPQHF
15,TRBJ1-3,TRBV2,CASGDRGLSGNTIYF
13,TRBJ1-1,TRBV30,CAWSEGFDTEAFF
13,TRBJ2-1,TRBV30,CAWSVRGPNEQFF
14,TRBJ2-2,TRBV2,CASVSPGLIGELFF
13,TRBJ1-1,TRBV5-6,CASSLRGNTEAFF
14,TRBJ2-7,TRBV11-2,CASSRQVALGEQYF
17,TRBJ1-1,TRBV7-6,CASSLAPLTDRNTEAFF
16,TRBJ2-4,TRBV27,CASSLRQGRAKNIQYF
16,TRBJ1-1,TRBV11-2,CASSLFGSGGNTEAFF
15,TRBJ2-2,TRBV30,CAWSLEGVRGGELFF
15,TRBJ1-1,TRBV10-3,CAISEAGGANTEAFF
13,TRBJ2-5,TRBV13,CASSPAWGETQYF
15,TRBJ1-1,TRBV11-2,CASSRLQGFDTEAFF
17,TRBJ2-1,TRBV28,CASSLGFGAGFYNEQFF
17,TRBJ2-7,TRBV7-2,CASSSLPQDSLTYEQYF
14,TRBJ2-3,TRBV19,CASSGLAATDTQYF
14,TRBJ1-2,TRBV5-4,CASSLEIANYGYTF
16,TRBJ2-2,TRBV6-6,CASSYKAASNTGELFF
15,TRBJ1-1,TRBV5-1,CASSLREAPYTEAFF
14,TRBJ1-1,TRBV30,CAWGRAGGITEAFF
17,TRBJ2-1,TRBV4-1,CASSHYTGPSSYNEQFF
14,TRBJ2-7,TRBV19,CATQATGGIYEQYF
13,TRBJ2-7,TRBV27,CASRNTLTYEQYF
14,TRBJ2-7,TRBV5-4,CASSLGTGVNEQYF
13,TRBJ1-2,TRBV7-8,CASSPGQGFGYTF
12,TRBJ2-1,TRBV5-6,CASSTTRTEQFF
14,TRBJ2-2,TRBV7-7,CASRGTGGTGELFF
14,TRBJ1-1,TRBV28,CASGQGARSTEAFF
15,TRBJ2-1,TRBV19,CASSIASGGYNEQFF
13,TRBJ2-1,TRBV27,CASSLGSLDEQFF